These 9 T cell receptor beta chains were sequenced from one sample in a study of PD-1 blockade in classical Hodgkin lymphoma. The time point: cycle 4 day 1 (C4D1), after more than five weeks of nivolumab. Every patient was affected by relapse after autologous stem cell transplantation, while exposure to brentuximab vedotin was not uniform. Generated by immunoSEQ multiplex PCR, the TCRdb table keeps only in-frame clones and is missing some. This sample carries roughly 100,000 clones, about 77% of them seen once, and the ten largest clones take 8% to 9.5%. The input for sequencing was peripheral blood mononuclear cells (PBMCs), taken before the fourth cycle of nivolumab. These receptors originate from a human donor with classical Hodgkin lymphoma.

In its sample, this clone was seen once. This chain uses TRBV7-2 with TRBJ2-3; D unresolved. With 5 bases removed from V and 6 bases from J, the gap between germline ends came to 9 bases. Germline V gene sequence: CDR1 SGHTA, CDR2 FQGNSA. This CDR3 is 12 amino acids long. CDR3: CASSADEDTQYF. The CDR3 coding sequence is TGTGCCAGCAGCGCCGACGAGGATACGCAGTATTTT.

The chain is built from TRBV23-1 and TRBJ2-7, with D possibly matching TRBD1 (6 bases). TRBV23-1 is placed among ORFs of uncertain function. The V end lost 3 bases, the J end lost 3 bases, and 12 bases lay between the germline ends. The CDR3 is 14 amino acids. CDR3: CASSHHRVSYEQYF. The CDR3 DNA follows: TGCGCCAGCAGTCACCACAGGGTAAGCTACGAGCAGTACTTC.

This clone has a handful of counts. V gene TRBV28 combines with J gene TRBJ2-7; no reliable D call. The CDR3 length is 11 residues. Germline loops: CDR1 MDHEN, CDR2 SYDVKM. The ends were cut back, 8 bases at V and 2 bases at J, with 7 bases in the middle. This chain's CDR3 is CASAEAYEQYF. The CDR3 DNA is TGTGCCAGCGCAGAAGCCTACGAGCAGTACTTC.

This chain joins TRBV4-2 and TRBJ2-7; tentatively, D is TRBD2 (5 bases). CDR1 is LGHNA and CDR2 is YNFKEQ in the germline V gene. Deletions cut 3 bases from V and 4 bases from J, with 13 bases between. This CDR3 region has 14 residues. CDR3 coding DNA: TGTGCCAGCAGCCAGAACGGACTCGGTTACGAGCAGTACTTC. Amino acid sequence: CASSQNGLGYEQYF.

The V call is TRBV11-2, the J call TRBJ2-5; the D gene is possibly TRBD1 (5 bases). CDR1 and CDR2 (germline): SGHAT, FQNNGV. V was trimmed by 1 base and J by 3 bases, leaving 9 bases between them. This CDR3 spans 14 amino acids. The CDR3 coding sequence is TGTGCCAGCAGCTTAGGACAGATTGAAGAGACCCAGTACTTC. Protein: CASSLGQIEETQYF.

The J gene is TRBJ1-1, the V gene TRBV19, with 7 bases fitting TRBD1. CDR1 LNHDA and CDR2 SQIVND come from the germline V gene (reference sequence). V lost 4 bases, J lost 3 bases, and 5 bases stayed unmatched. CDR3 size: 14 residues. The CDR3 protein is CASSRTGGDTEAFF. Written as DNA, the CDR3 is TGTGCCAGTAGTAGGACAGGAGGGGACACTGAAGCTTTCTTT.

V gene TRBV9 combines with J gene TRBJ2-3; tentatively, D is TRBD1 (6 bases). This CDR3 is built from 13 residues. V lost 0 bases, J lost 8 bases, and 10 bases lay in between. Germline values: CDR1 SGDLS, CDR2 YYNGEE. CDR3 sequence reads: CASSVGGRSTQYF. CDR3 coding DNA: TGTGCCAGCAGCGTAGGGGGGCGAAGTACGCAGTATTTT.

This clone was observed a handful of times. The J gene is TRBJ1-2, the V gene TRBV27; TRBD1 matches at 8 bases. V shed 1 base, J shed 8 bases, and the junction held 6 bases outside the gene matches. The germline V gene has CDR1 MNHEY and CDR2 SMNVEV (reference sequence). This CDR3 is built from 14 residues. CDR3 nucleotide sequence: TGTGCCAGCAGTTTATTTGCGGACAGGGAAGGCTACACCTTC. Residues: CASSLFADREGYTF.

In its sample, this clone was seen a few times. CDR3: CASSQDPLGLAGTRRELFF. CDR3 in DNA: TGTGCCAGCAGCCAAGATCCGTTAGGACTAGCGGGAACTCGGCGGGAGCTGTTTTTT. The rearrangement links TRBV4-2 to TRBJ2-2; 12 nucleotides align to TRBD2. Trimming took 0 bases from V and 9 from J; bases not matched to a gene: 14. CDR1 and CDR2 (germline): LGHNA, YNFKEQ. The CDR3 totals 19 residues.